This T cell receptor (beta chain) was recovered during a study of vaccination and CD4 T cells after COVID-19. In the study overall: Two of the convalescents were Hispanic, and the group consisted of six males and four females. Drawing of post-COVID samples took place a median about 97 days after diagnosis (range 35 to 161). Day 14 and days 161 to 241 post-vaccination were the sampling points for a few convalescent patients. The study, taken as a whole, reports: Spike mono-reactivity was the property of 304 of 307 vaccine-specific clones in convalescent patients.

In its sample, this clonotype was seen once. Antigen unknown. Noted time point: late sampling 161 to 241 days after vaccination in three convalescent patients. TCRdb passed the PCR reads through MiXCR, listing each CDR3 protein once. Among approximately 29,000 distinct CDR3 sequences listed, roughly 50% were seen once. This clonotype was sampled from a human donor who had recovered from COVID-19. The specimen was CD4+ T cells from blood, collected about 7 months after SARS-CoV-2 vaccination.

The CDR3 spells CASSSVQGVYGYTF. In nucleotides, the CDR3 is TGTGCCAGCAGCTCCGTTCAGGGCGTCTATGGCTACACCTTC. V usage is TRBV27 and J usage is TRBJ1-2; a weak D match, TRBD1 (5 bases). The V end was cut by 6 bases, the J end by 4 bases, with 15 bases between. Germline CDR1 is MNHEY and CDR2 is SMNVEV (reference sequence). CDR3 length: 14 residues.